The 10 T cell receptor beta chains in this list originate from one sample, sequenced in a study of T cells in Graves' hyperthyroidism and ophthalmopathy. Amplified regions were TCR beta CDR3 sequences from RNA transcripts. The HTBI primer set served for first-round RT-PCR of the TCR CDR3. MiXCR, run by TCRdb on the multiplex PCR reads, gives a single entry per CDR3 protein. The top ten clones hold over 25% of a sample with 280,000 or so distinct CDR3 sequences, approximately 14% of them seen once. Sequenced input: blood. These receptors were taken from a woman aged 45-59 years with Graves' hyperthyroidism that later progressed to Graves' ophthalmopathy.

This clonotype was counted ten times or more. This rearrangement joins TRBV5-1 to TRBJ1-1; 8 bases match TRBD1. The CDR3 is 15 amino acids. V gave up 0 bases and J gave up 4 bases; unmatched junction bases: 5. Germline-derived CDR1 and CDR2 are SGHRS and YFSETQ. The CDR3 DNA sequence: TGCGCCAGCAGCTTGGCAGGGGGCACGGGCACTGAAGCTTTCTTT. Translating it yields CASSLAGGTGTEAFF.

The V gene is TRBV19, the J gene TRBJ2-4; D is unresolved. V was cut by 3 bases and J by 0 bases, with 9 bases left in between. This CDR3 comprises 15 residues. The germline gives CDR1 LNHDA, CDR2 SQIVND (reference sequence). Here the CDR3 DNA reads TGTGCCAGTAGTATTAAGAAACTAGCCAAAAACATTCAGTACTTC. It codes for CASSIKKLAKNIQYF.

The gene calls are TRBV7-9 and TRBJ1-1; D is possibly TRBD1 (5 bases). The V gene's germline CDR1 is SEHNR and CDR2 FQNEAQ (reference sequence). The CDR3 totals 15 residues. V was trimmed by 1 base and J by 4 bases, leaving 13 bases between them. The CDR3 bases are TGTGCCAGCAGCTTAGTCCAGGGATTTGGCACTGAAGCTTTCTTT. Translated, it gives CASSLVQGFGTEAFF.

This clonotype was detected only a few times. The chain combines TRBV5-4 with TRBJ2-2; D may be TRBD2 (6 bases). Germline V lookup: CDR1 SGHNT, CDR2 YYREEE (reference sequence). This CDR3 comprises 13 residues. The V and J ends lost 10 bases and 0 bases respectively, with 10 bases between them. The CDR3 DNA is TGTGCCGGAGGGCCTGCGAACACCGGGGAGCTGTTTTTT. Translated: CAGGPANTGELFF. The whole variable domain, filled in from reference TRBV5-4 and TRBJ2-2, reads ETGVTQSPTHLIKTRGQQVTLRCSSQSGHNTVSWYQQALGQGPQFIFQYYREEENGRGNFPPRFSGLQFPNYSSELNVNALELDDSALYLCAGGPANTGELFFGEGSRLTVL.

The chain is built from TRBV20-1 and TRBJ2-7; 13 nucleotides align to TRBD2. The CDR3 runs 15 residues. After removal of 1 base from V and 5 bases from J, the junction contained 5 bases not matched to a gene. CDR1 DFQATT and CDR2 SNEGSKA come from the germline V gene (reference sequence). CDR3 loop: CSARGGLAGENEQYF. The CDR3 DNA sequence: TGCAGTGCTAGAGGTGGACTAGCGGGAGAAAACGAGCAGTACTTC.

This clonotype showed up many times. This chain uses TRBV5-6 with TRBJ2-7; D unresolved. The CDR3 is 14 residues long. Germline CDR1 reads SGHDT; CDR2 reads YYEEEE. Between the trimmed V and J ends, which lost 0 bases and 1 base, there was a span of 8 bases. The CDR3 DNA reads TGTGCCAGCAGCTTGGGAGTCACTTCCTACGAGCAGTACTTC. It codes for CASSLGVTSYEQYF. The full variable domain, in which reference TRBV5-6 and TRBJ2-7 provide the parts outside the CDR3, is DAGVTQSPTHLIKTRGQQVTLRCSPKSGHDTVSWYQQALGQGPQFIFQYYEEEERQRGNFPDRFSGHQFPNYSSELNVNALLLGDSALYLCASSLGVTSYEQYFGPGTRLTVT.

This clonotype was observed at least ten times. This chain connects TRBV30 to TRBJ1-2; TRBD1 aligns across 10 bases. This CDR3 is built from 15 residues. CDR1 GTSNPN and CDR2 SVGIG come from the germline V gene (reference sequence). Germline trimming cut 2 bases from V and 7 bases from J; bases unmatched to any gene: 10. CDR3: CAWSPWDRGVSGYTF. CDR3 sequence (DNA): TGTGCCTGGAGTCCTTGGGACAGGGGTGTTTCTGGCTACACCTTC.

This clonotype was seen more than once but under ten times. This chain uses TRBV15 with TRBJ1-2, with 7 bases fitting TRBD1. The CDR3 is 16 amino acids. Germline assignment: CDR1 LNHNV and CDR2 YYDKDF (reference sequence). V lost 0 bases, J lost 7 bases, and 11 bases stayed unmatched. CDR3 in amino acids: CATSREGPRQGGGYTF. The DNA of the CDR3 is TGTGCCACCAGCAGAGAGGGCCCCCGACAGGGTGGTGGCTACACCTTC.

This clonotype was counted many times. CDR3 region: CASSPSPPYNEQFF. The CDR3 DNA sequence: TGTGCCAGCAGTCCATCCCCCCCGTACAATGAGCAGTTCTTC. The gene calls are TRBV28 and TRBJ2-1, with D unclear. Germline assignment: CDR1 MDHEN and CDR2 SYDVKM. The V and J ends lost 5 bases and 4 bases respectively, with 12 bases between them. This CDR3 contains 14 residues.

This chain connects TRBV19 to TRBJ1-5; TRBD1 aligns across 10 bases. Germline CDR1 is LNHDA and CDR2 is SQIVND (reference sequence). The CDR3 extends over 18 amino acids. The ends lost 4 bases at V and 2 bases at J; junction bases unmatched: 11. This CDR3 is CASSRPLRGTGGNQPQHF. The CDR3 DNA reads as TGTGCCAGTAGTAGACCTCTAAGGGGGACAGGGGGCAATCAGCCCCAGCATTTT. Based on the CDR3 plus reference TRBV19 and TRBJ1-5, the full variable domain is DGGITQSPKYLFRKEGQNVTLSCEQNLNHDAMYWYRQDPGQGLRLIYYSQIVNDFQKGDIAEGYSVSREKKESFPLTVTSAQKNPTAFYLCASSRPLRGTGGNQPQHFGDGTRLSIL.